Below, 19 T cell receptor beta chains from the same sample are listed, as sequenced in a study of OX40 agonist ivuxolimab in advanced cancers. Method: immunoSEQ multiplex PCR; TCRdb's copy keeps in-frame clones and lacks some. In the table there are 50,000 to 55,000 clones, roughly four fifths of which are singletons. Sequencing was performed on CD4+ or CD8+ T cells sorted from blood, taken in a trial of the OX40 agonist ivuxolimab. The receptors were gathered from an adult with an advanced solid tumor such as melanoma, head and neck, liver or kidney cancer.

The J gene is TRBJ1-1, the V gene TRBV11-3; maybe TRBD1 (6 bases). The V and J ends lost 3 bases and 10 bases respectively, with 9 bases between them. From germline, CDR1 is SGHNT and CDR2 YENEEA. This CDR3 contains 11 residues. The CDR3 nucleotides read TGTGCCAGCAGCTTCGGACAGACAGCTTTCTTT. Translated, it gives CASSFGQTAFF.

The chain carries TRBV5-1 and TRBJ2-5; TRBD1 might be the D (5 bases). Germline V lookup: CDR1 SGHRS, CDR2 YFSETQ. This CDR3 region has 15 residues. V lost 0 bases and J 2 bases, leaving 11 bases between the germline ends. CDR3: CASSLETAFQETQYF. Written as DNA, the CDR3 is TGCGCCAGCAGCTTGGAGACAGCCTTTCAAGAGACCCAGTACTTC.

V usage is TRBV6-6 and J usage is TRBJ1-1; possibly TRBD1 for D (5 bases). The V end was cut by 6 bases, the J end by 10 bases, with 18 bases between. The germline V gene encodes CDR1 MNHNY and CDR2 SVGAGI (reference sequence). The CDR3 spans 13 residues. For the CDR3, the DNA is TGTGCCAGCAGCTCCGGGGCAGCCTATGCAGCTTTCTTT. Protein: CASSSGAAYAAFF.

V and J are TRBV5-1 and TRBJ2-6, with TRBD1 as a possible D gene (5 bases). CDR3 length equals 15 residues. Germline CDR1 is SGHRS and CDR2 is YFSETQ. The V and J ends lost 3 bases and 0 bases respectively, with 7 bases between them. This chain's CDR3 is CASSSTASGANVLTF. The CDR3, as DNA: TGCGCCAGCAGCTCGACAGCCTCTGGGGCCAACGTCCTGACTTTC.

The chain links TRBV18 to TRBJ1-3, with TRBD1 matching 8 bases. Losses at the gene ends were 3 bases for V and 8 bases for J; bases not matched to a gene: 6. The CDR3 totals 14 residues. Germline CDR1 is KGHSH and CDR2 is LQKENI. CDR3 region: CASSPNRDRHTIYF. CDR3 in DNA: TGTGCCAGCTCACCGAACAGGGACAGGCACACCATATATTTT.

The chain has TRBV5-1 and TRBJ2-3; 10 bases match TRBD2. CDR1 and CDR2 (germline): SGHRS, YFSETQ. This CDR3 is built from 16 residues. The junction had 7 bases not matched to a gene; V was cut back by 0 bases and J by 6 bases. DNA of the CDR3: TGCGCCAGCAGCTTGGCTAGCGGGGGCCGGGGGGATACGCAGTATTTT. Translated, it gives CASSLASGGRGDTQYF.

CDR3 bases: TGTGCCAGCAGTTACTCCGGTCGGAATAATGAAAAACTGTTTTTT. Translation: CASSYSGRNNEKLFF. The V gene is TRBV6-5, the J gene TRBJ1-4, with D hard to call. The germline CDR1 and CDR2 sequences are MNHEY and SVGAGI. The germline V and J ends were trimmed by 0 bases and 4 bases, with 9 bases remaining between them. CDR3 length equals 15 residues.

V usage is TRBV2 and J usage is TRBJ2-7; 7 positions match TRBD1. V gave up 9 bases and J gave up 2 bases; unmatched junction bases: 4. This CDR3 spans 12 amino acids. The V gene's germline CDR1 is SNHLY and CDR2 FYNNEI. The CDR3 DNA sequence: TGTGCCAGGGGCAGGGGGACCTACGAGCAGTACTTC. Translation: CARGRGTYEQYF.

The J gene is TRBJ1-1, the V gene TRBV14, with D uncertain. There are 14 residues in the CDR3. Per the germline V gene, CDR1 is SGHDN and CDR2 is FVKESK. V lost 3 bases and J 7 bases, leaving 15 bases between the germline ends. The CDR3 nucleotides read TGTGCCAGCAGCCAGCCGGGTCCTAATTTTGAAGCTTTCTTT. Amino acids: CASSQPGPNFEAFF.

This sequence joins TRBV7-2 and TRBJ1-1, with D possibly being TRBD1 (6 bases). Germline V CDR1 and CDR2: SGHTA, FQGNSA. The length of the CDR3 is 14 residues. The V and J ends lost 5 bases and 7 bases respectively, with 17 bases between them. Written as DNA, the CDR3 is TGTGCCAGCAGCGTCCCAGGGGTAAATAATGAAGCTTTCTTT. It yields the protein CASSVPGVNNEAFF. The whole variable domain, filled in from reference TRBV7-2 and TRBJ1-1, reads GAGVSQSPSNKVTEKGKDVELRCDPISGHTALYWYRQSLGQGLEFLIYFQGNSAPDKSGLPSDRFSAERTGGSVSTLTIQRTQQEDSAVYLCASSVPGVNNEAFFGQGTRLTVV.

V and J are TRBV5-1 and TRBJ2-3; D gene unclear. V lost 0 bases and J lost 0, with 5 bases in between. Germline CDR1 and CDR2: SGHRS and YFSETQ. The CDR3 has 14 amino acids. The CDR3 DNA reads TGCGCCAGCAGCTTGGCGACTAGCACAGATACGCAGTATTTT. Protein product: CASSLATSTDTQYF.

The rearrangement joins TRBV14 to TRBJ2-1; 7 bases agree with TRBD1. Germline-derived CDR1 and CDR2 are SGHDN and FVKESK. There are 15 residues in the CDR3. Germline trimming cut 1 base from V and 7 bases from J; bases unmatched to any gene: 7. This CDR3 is CASSQGGTESNEQFF. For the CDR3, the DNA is TGTGCCAGCAGCCAAGGGGGGACAGAGTCTAATGAGCAGTTCTTC.

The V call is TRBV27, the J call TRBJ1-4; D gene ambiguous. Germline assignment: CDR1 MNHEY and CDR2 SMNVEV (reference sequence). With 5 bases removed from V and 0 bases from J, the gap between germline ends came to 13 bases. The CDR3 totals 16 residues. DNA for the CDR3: TGTGCCAGCAGTCCTACAATTCCAACAACTAATGAAAAACTGTTTTTT. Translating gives CASSPTIPTTNEKLFF.

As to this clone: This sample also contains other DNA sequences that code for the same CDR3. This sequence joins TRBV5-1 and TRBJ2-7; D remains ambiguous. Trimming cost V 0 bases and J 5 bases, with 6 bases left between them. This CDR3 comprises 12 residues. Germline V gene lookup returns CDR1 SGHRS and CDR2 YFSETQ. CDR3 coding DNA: TGCGCCAGCAGCTTGGGGGCCCACGAGCAGTACTTC. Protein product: CASSLGAHEQYF.

DNA for the CDR3: TGCGCCAGCAGTTTCAATACAGGGGGAGGTGGAGAGGAGACCCAGTACTTC. This sequence encodes CASSFNTGGGGEETQYF. The V call is TRBV5-1, the J call TRBJ2-5, with 8 bases fitting TRBD1. The germline CDR1 and CDR2 sequences are SGHRS and YFSETQ. The V and J ends lost 5 bases and 5 bases, in that order; junction bases with no gene match: 17. The CDR3 is made up of 17 amino acids. The full variable domain, its missing parts supplied by reference TRBV5-1 and TRBJ2-5, is KAGVTQTPRYLIKTRGQQVTLSCSPISGHRSVSWYQQTPGQGLQFLFEYFSETQRNKGNFPGRFSGRQFSNSRSEMNVSTLELGDSALYLCASSFNTGGGGEETQYFGPGTRLLVL.

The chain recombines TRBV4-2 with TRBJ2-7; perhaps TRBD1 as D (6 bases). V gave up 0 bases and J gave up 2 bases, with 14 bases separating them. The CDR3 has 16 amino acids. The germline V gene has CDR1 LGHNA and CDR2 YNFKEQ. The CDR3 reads CASSQESDRFAYEQYF. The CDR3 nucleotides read TGTGCCAGCAGCCAAGAAAGCGACAGGTTTGCCTACGAGCAGTACTTC.

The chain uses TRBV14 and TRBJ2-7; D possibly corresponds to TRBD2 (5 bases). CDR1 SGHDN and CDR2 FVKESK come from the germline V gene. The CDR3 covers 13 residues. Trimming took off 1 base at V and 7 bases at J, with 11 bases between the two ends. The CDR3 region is CASSQVRVAEQYF. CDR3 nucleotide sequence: TGTGCCAGCAGCCAAGTGAGGGTCGCGGAGCAGTACTTC. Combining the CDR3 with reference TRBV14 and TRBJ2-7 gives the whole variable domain EAGVTQFPSHSVIEKGQTVTLRCDPISGHDNLYWYRRVMGKEIKFLLHFVKESKQDESGMPNNRFLAERTGGTYSTLKVQPAELEDSGVYFCASSQVRVAEQYFGPGTRLTVT.

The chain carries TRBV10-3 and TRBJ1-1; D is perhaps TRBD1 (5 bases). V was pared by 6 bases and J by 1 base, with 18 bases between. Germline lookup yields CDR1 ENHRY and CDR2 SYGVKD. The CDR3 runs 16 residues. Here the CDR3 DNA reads TGTGCCATCAGGGAGGGAAGAGGTAGGGGGAACACTGAAGCTTTCTTT. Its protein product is CAIREGRGRGNTEAFF.

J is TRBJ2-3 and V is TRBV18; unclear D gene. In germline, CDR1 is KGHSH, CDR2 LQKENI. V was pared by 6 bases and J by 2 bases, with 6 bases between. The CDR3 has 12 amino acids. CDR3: CASSRTTDTQYF. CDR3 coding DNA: TGTGCCAGCTCCCGGACCACAGATACGCAGTATTTT.